The present entry profiles one TCR beta chain with its context. Its antigen is as yet unknown. The read terminates 3 residues before the CDR3 end, so the remaining end is supplied by the germline J gene. This record belongs to a study of T cell clonality in common variable immunodeficiency. CVID subjects were about 14 female and 25 to 30 male, aged roughly 9 to 70. Both groups were predominantly of Caucasian heritage. Overall study results and limits: In common variable immunodeficiency, TCR beta chains reportedly carried fewer deletions and N-nucleotide insertions.

Measured with immunoSEQ multiplex PCR; TCRdb has only the in-frame clones, and not every one. The sample has around 32,000 clones, none seen only once. The CDR3 totals 13 residues. After removal of 4 bases from V and 2 bases from J, the junction contained 3 bases not matched to a gene. CDR1 GTSNPN and CDR2 SVGIG come from the germline V gene (reference sequence). This sequence was found in a human donor with common variable immunodeficiency. The rearrangement links TRBV30 to TRBJ2-3; 7 nucleotides agree with TRBD2. The specimen was peripheral blood mononuclear cells. CDR3 protein: CAWTSGDTDTQYF. The part of the CDR3 DNA that was read is TGTGCCTGGACAAGCGGGGACACAGATACG. Using reference TRBV30 and TRBJ2-3 for the parts outside the CDR3, the full variable domain is SQTIHQWPATLVQPVGSPLSLECTVEGTSNPNLYWYRQAAGRGLQLLFYSVGIGQISSEVPQNLSASRPQDRQFILSSKKLLLSDSGFYLCAWTSGDTDTQYFGPGTRLTVL.